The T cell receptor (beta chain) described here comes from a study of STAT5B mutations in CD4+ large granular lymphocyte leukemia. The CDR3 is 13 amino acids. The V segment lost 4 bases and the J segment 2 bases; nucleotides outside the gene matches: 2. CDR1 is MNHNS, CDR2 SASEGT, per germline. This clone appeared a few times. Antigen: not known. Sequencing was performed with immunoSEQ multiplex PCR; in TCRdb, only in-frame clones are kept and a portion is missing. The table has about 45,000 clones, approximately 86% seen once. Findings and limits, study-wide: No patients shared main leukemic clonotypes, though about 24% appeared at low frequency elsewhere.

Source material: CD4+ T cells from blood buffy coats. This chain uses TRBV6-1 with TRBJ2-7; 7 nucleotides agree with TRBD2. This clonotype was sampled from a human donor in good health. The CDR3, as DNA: TGTGCCAGCAGTGTTGCGGGGGCCTACGAGCAGTACTTC. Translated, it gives CASSVAGAYEQYF.